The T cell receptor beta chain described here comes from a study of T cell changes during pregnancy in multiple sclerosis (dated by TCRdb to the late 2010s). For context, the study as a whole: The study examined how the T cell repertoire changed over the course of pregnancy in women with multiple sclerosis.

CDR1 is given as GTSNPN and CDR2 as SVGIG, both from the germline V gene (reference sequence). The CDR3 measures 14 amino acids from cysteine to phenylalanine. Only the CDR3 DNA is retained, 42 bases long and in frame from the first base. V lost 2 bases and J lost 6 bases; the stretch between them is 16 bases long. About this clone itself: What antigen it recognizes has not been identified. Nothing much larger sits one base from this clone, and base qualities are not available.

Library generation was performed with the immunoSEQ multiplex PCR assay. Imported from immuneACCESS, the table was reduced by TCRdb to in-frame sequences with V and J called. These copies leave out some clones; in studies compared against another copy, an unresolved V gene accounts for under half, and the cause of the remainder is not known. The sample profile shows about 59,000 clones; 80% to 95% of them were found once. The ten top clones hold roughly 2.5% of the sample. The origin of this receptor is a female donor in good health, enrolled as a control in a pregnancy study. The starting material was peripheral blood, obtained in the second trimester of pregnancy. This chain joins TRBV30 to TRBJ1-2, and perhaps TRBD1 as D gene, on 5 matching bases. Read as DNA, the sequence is TGTGCCTGGAGTCGGGGGAGGGGATTAGATGGCTACACCTTC. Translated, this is CAWSRGRGLDGYTF.